What follows are 4 T cell receptor beta chains derived from one specimen sequenced in a study of blood T cells in healthy people across ages. Next came a second PCR, run for about 7 to 12 cycles, which used a sample-barcoded 5' primer along with a J-beta primer mix. TCRdb itself ran the 5' RACE reads through MiXCR, one entry per CDR3 protein. In the table there are roughly 680,000 distinct CDR3 sequences, around 20% of which are singletons. The specimen sequenced was blood. These receptors came from a man aged 65 to 85 in good health.

The gene calls are TRBV15 and TRBJ2-6; D may be TRBD1 or TRBD2 (5 bases each). The CDR3 contains 16 residues. Germline values: CDR1 LNHNV, CDR2 YYDKDF (reference sequence). Trimming shortened V by 5 bases and J by 0 bases, and 11 bases separated the two germline ends. The CDR3 DNA follows: TGTGCCACCAGCGGGGGAATTAGCTCTGGGGCCAACGTCCTGACTTTC. Translation gives CATSGGISSGANVLTF.

This clonotype has a handful of counts. The chain links TRBV9 to TRBJ1-3; TRBD1 matches at 8 bases. V shed 3 bases and J 1 base; nucleotides not matched to a gene: 9. Germline assignment: CDR1 SGDLS and CDR2 YYNGEE. The CDR3 runs to 17 residues. The CDR3 here is CASSAGQGVSSGNTIYF. CDR3 nucleotides: TGTGCCAGCAGCGCCGGACAGGGAGTCTCTTCTGGAAACACCATATATTTT.

Points on this clonotype: The junction does not match germline at one end; this may be a read error. For the CDR3, the DNA is TGTGCCGGCAGGTTTATTAGCTCTGAGAAGACCCAGTACTTC. It codes for CAGRFISSEKTQYF. This sequence joins TRBV7-2 and TRBJ2-5; D gene ambiguous. The germline gives CDR1 SGHTA, CDR2 FQGNSA. The CDR3 runs 14 residues.

The chain links TRBV4-1 to TRBJ1-2; D call uncertain. From germline, CDR1 is MGHRA and CDR2 YSYEKL. This CDR3 has 13 amino acids. V lost 4 bases, J lost 1 base, and 7 bases lay in between. For the CDR3, the DNA is TGCGCCAGCAGCCCGAAACTTAACTATGGCTACACCTTC. The encoded protein is CASSPKLNYGYTF.